The 14 T cell receptor beta chains given below trace back to one sample, sequenced in a study of molecular identifiers for immune sequencing clone quantification. Each CDR3 protein is one row after TCRdb ran MiXCR on the PCR reads. The sample carries over 85,000 distinct CDR3 sequences, roughly 23% recorded once. Sequenced input: naive CD8+ T cells from blood, with Jurkat cell RNA spiked in. Subset in this sample: FACS-sorted CD8+CD4-CCR7+CD45RA+ naive T cells. The receptor set was obtained from a human donor in good health. Some libraries in this study had Jurkat cell RNA spiked in.

This clonotype appeared a few times. This chain uses TRBV12-3 or TRBV12-4 with TRBJ2-7; D might be TRBD1 (6 bases). This CDR3 contains 15 residues. V was clipped by 3 bases and J by 5 bases, with 17 bases between them. The CDR3 DNA sequence: TGTGCCAGCAGTTTCCAGGACAGAAACTTACACGAGCAGTACTTC. Translating it yields CASSFQDRNLHEQYF.

This clonotype showed up just a few times. The chain has TRBV19 and TRBJ1-5; no reliable D call. The length of the CDR3 is 12 residues. Germline lookup yields CDR1 LNHDA and CDR2 SQIVND (reference sequence). V was shortened by 7 bases and J by 6 bases, with 10 bases between the two germline ends. The CDR3 loop reads CASNLGIQPQHF. The CDR3, as DNA: TGTGCCAGTAATCTGGGTATTCAGCCCCAGCATTTT.

This clonotype has a handful of counts. The V and J genes are TRBV9 and TRBJ2-3; TRBD2 aligns across 8 bases. CDR1 and CDR2 from the germline V gene are SGDLS and YYNGEE. The CDR3 length is 18 residues. V dropped 0 bases and J dropped 0; count of bases not matched to a gene: 9. CDR3 DNA: TGTGCCAGCAGCGTAGATCCCGGACTAGCACTCAGCACAGATACGCAGTATTTT. Residues: CASSVDPGLALSTDTQYF.

The V and J genes are TRBV19 and TRBJ1-1; weak D call: TRBD1 (6 bases). V was trimmed by 5 bases and J by 0 bases, leaving 13 bases between them. CDR1 LNHDA and CDR2 SQIVND come from the germline V gene (reference sequence). The CDR3 has 15 amino acids. Here the CDR3 DNA reads TGTGCCAGTAGTCATCAGGGGACGTTGAACACTGAAGCTTTCTTT. Encoded protein: CASSHQGTLNTEAFF.

This clonotype has just a few counts. V usage is TRBV4-3 and J usage is TRBJ2-1, with 7 bases identical to TRBD2. CDR1 and CDR2 from the germline V gene are LGHNA and YSLEER. The length of the CDR3 is 14 residues. Losses at the gene ends were 6 bases for V and 8 bases for J; bases not matched to a gene: 10. In DNA, the CDR3 is TGCGCCAGCAGTACAGGCGGGGGTTTCGATGAGCAGTTCTTC. Protein: CASSTGGGFDEQFF.

The chain combines TRBV12-3 or TRBV12-4 with TRBJ2-5, with 8 bases matching TRBD1. Trimming at V came to 4 bases and at J to 5 bases, leaving 15 bases not matched to a gene. This CDR3 has 17 residues. The CDR3 sequence is CASSSRTLTGAGETQYF. CDR3 coding DNA: TGTGCCAGCAGTTCGAGAACTTTGACAGGGGCTGGGGAGACCCAGTACTTC.

The gene calls are TRBV7-9 and TRBJ2-5, with D perhaps TRBD2 (5 bases). Trimming shortened V by 1 base and J by 1 base, and 13 bases separated the two germline ends. Germline CDR1 SEHNR, CDR2 FQNEAQ (reference sequence). The CDR3 covers 16 residues. Here the CDR3 reads CASSLGFGEPQETQYF. The CDR3 bases are TGTGCCAGCAGCTTAGGGTTTGGGGAGCCCCAAGAGACCCAGTACTTC.

The table lists this clonotype with many counts. The chain is built from TRBV4-2 and TRBJ2-3, with D hard to call. This CDR3 is 19 amino acids long. The V gene lost 0 bases and the J gene lost 0 bases, with 19 bases spanning the gap. Germline V gene data show CDR1 as LGHNA and CDR2 as YNFKEQ. The DNA for the CDR3 is TGTGCCAGCAGCCAAGACAGCCTTGCAGAAATTTCTAGCACAGATACGCAGTATTTT. Its translation is CASSQDSLAEISSTDTQYF.

This clonotype showed up just a few times. V usage is TRBV7-9 and J usage is TRBJ2-1; D is unclear. From germline, CDR1 is SEHNR and CDR2 FQNEAQ (reference sequence). Trimming pared 2 bases from V and 5 bases from J, leaving 16 bases between. The CDR3 has 16 residues. CDR3 sequence reads: CASSLTSFRRNNEQFF. The CDR3 DNA sequence: TGTGCCAGCAGCTTAACGTCGTTTCGCAGAAACAATGAGCAGTTCTTC.

This clonotype occurred many times. This chain links TRBV7-6 with TRBJ2-7; D not certain. CDR1 and CDR2 from the germline V gene are SGHVS and FNYEAQ. V shed 5 bases and J shed 2 bases, with 16 bases lying between them. The CDR3 length is 15 residues. The CDR3 region has the DNA TGTGCCAGCAGCGTATCTCTGGTGCTGGCCTACGAGCAGTACTTC. This codes for CASSVSLVLAYEQYF.

This clonotype showed up just a few times. J is TRBJ2-7 and V is TRBV28; no reliable D call. The CDR3 runs 14 residues. The V and J ends lost 9 bases and 0 bases respectively, with 15 bases between them. Looked up from germline, CDR1 is MDHEN and CDR2 is SYDVKM. CDR3 loop: CASIRTRNSYEQYF. The CDR3 DNA sequence: TGTGCCAGTATAAGAACCAGAAACTCCTACGAGCAGTACTTC.

In the case of this clonotype: This clone may be a read error of a much larger clone one base away. The gene calls are TRBV27 and TRBJ2-7, with D perhaps TRBD1 (6 bases). The V end was cut by 9 bases, the J end by 3 bases, with 18 bases between. Germline CDR1 reads MNHEY; CDR2 reads SMNVEV (reference sequence). The CDR3 length is 14 residues. CDR3 in amino acids: CARRVAGVFYEQYF. CDR3 DNA: TGTGCCAGAAGGGTCGCAGGGGTATTCTACGAGCAGTACTTC.

There are a few counts of this clonotype. CDR3 bases: TGCAGTGCTAGAAAGGGACAGGGGAGGGGTACCTACGAGCAGTACTTC. The encoded protein is CSARKGQGRGTYEQYF. This chain links TRBV20-1 with TRBJ2-7; 10 bases map to TRBD1. Trimming took 2 bases from V and 2 from J; bases not matched to a gene: 9. This CDR3 is built from 16 residues. Germline lookup yields CDR1 DFQATT and CDR2 SNEGSKA (reference sequence).

Details on this clonotype: This may be a read error, as it is one base from a much larger clone. The chain combines TRBV7-2 with TRBJ1-1; D perhaps matches TRBD1 (5 bases). Germline V CDR1 and CDR2: SGHTA, FQGNSA. The CDR3 extends over 14 amino acids. DNA of the CDR3: TGTGCCAGCAGCTTCACCGGGACGTACACTGAAGCTTACTTT. This encodes CASSFTGTYTEAYF.